Below are 23 T cell receptor beta chains sequenced from a single sample in a study of blood T cell repertoires in COVID-19. Assay used: immunoSEQ multiplex PCR; TCRdb lists only in-frame clones, some missing. The table shows roughly 300,000 clones, with under 95% occurring only once. The sequenced sample was PBMCs or T cells enriched from blood (not recorded which). Source of these receptors: a woman aged 25-40 years who had recovered from COVID-19.

V and J are TRBV2 and TRBJ1-2; 8 bases line up with TRBD1. The V gene end was trimmed by 2 bases and the J gene end by 13 bases; junction bases not matched to a gene: 9. Germline CDR1 SNHLY, CDR2 FYNNEI. The CDR3 contains 13 residues. In DNA, the CDR3 is TGTGCCAGCAGTGAAATACAGGGGGTATGGTGCACCTTC. This translates into CASSEIQGVWCTF. Variable domain in full (rest from reference TRBV2 and TRBJ1-2): EPEVTQTPSHQVTQMGQEVILRCVPISNHLYFYWYRQILGQKVEFLVSFYNNEISEKSEIFDDQFSVERPDGSNFTLKIRSTKLEDSAMYFCASSEIQGVWCTFGSGTRLTVV.

The gene calls are TRBV11-3 and TRBJ2-1; D gene uncertain. Germline V gene lookup returns CDR1 SGHNT and CDR2 YENEEA. The CDR3 loop spans 15 amino acids. V lost 5 bases and J lost 4, with 15 bases in between. The CDR3 loop is CASSLNEMLYNEQFF. The CDR3 DNA follows: TGTGCCAGCAGCCTGAATGAGATGCTTTACAATGAGCAGTTCTTC.

The rearrangement joins TRBV4-1 to TRBJ2-3; 13 positions agree with TRBD2. Per germline, CDR1 MGHRA and CDR2 YSYEKL. CDR3 length: 20 residues. Germline trimming cut 2 bases from V and 0 bases from J; bases unmatched to any gene: 11. The CDR3 protein is CASSQSLLAGGIPSTDTQYF. The CDR3 DNA follows: TGCGCCAGCAGCCAATCCCTACTAGCGGGAGGGATTCCTAGCACAGATACGCAGTATTTT.

This chain connects TRBV6-2 or TRBV6-3 to TRBJ1-5, with D hard to call. V shed 5 bases and J shed 0 bases, with 5 bases lying between them. CDR3 length: 13 amino acids. Germline V gene sequence: CDR1 MNHEY, CDR2 SVGEGT. The CDR3 loop reads CASSQVSNQPQHF. CDR3 bases: TGTGCCAGCAGTCAGGTTAGCAATCAGCCCCAGCATTTT.

J is TRBJ2-2 and V is TRBV9; D unresolved. V was cut by 0 bases and J by 7 bases, with 4 bases left in between. Germline-derived CDR1 and CDR2 are SGDLS and YYNGEE. This CDR3 is built from 12 residues. The CDR3: CASSVVLGELFF. CDR3 coding DNA: TGTGCCAGCAGCGTAGTACTCGGGGAGCTGTTTTTT.

The chain combines TRBV28 with TRBJ1-1; D is possibly TRBD1 (5 bases). Germline CDR1 is MDHEN and CDR2 is SYDVKM. This CDR3 region has 15 residues. V was shortened by 3 bases and J by 1 base, with 12 bases between the two germline ends. CDR3 nucleotide sequence: TGTGCCAGCAGTTTTCGCTTGGGGGGGAACACTGAAGCTTTCTTT. Its translation: CASSFRLGGNTEAFF.

The chain is built from TRBV5-1 and TRBJ1-1, with 8 bases matching TRBD1. This CDR3 is built from 13 residues. V was pared by 4 bases and J by 8 bases, with 7 bases of the junction left unmatched. Germline loops: CDR1 SGHRS, CDR2 YFSETQ. The CDR3 sequence is CASSGEGTGEAFF. In DNA form, the CDR3 reads TGCGCCAGCAGCGGGGAGGGGACAGGAGAAGCTTTCTTT.

The CDR3 loop reads CASSSAGSYNEQFF. The CDR3, as DNA: TGTGCCAGCAGTTCAGCGGGATCCTACAATGAGCAGTTCTTC. The chain has TRBV27 and TRBJ2-1, with 7 bases fitting TRBD2. From germline, CDR1 is MNHEY and CDR2 SMNVEV (reference sequence). V lost 4 bases and J lost 1; bases outside the gene matches: 1. The CDR3 consists of 14 residues.

V gene TRBV28 combines with J gene TRBJ2-5; D remains unclear. Germline CDR1 is MDHEN and CDR2 is SYDVKM. The V gene lost 1 base and the J gene lost 2 bases, with 2 bases spanning the gap. The CDR3 is 12 amino acids. In DNA, the CDR3 is TGTGCCAGCAGTTTATCTCAAGAGACCCAGTACTTC. It encodes CASSLSQETQYF.

In its sample, this clone was seen once. V is TRBV6-5 and J is TRBJ1-6; the match to TRBD1 covers 11 bases. The germline gives CDR1 MNHEY, CDR2 SVGAGI. The trim removed 0 bases at V and 9 bases at J, leaving 4 bases unmatched. The CDR3 sequence is 16 residues long. In DNA form, the CDR3 reads TGTGCCAGCAGTTACTCATGGGACAGGGGGGGTTCACCCCTCCACTTT. Translation gives CASSYSWDRGGSPLHF.

This CDR3 reads CASSFGRGLAGYIGELFF. Here the CDR3 DNA reads TGCGCCAGCAGCTTCGGGAGGGGCCTAGCGGGATATATCGGGGAGCTGTTTTTT. The chain uses TRBV5-1 and TRBJ2-2, with 9 bases lining up with TRBD2. The CDR3 sequence is 18 residues long. V lost 2 bases and J lost 7; bases outside the gene matches: 15. CDR1 SGHRS and CDR2 YFSETQ come from the germline V gene.

This sequence joins TRBV25-1 and TRBJ1-4; 8 nucleotides agree with TRBD1. Trimming took 8 bases from V and 7 from J; bases not matched to a gene: 15. Germline CDR1 MGHDK, CDR2 SYGVNS. The CDR3 consists of 16 residues. The CDR3 bases are TGTGCCAGCGCCTACATCCCGGGCAGGGGGCCTGAAAAACTGTTTTTT. This sequence encodes CASAYIPGRGPEKLFF.

V is TRBV28 and J is TRBJ2-5, with D possibly TRBD2 on 6 matching bases. This CDR3 spans 17 amino acids. Germline values: CDR1 MDHEN, CDR2 SYDVKM. With 6 bases removed from V and 1 base from J, the gap between germline ends came to 21 bases. CDR3 protein: CASRPRGLRDFQETQYF. In DNA, the CDR3 is TGTGCCAGCAGGCCCCGCGGCCTACGGGACTTCCAAGAGACCCAGTACTTC.

The chain employs TRBV4-1 and TRBJ1-5, with 9 nucleotides matching TRBD1. CDR1 and CDR2 from the germline V gene are MGHRA and YSYEKL. This CDR3 has 16 amino acids. Trimming took 3 bases from V and 4 from J; bases not matched to a gene: 7. Here the CDR3 reads CASSQRSGTGNQPQHF. As DNA, the CDR3 is TGCGCCAGCAGCCAGAGATCCGGGACAGGGAATCAGCCCCAGCATTTT.

The chain uses TRBV4-1 and TRBJ1-2; D is unclear. The CDR3 consists of 15 residues. The V gene's germline CDR1 is MGHRA and CDR2 YSYEKL. With 0 bases removed from V and 8 bases from J, the gap between germline ends came to 16 bases. CDR3 coding DNA: TGCGCCAGCAGCCAAGATGCCTCCTTCTACTCCGGCTACACCTTC. Its protein is CASSQDASFYSGYTF.

The V and J genes are TRBV28 and TRBJ1-2; 10 bases are a match to TRBD1. The CDR3 covers 16 residues. The V gene's germline CDR1 is MDHEN and CDR2 SYDVKM. J gave up 1 base and V 7 bases, and 9 bases lay outside the gene matches. The CDR3 region is CASTTTGQGINYGYTF. The CDR3 DNA follows: TGTGCCAGCACTACTACGGGACAGGGGATTAACTATGGCTACACCTTC.

Only one count was recorded for this clone. The chain combines TRBV27 with TRBJ2-3; D is unclear. The CDR3 consists of 11 residues. Germline values: CDR1 MNHEY, CDR2 SMNVEV (reference sequence). V was cut by 8 bases and J by 9 bases, with 12 bases left in between. CDR3 DNA: TGTGCCAGCTTCCTACCCCGCACGCAGTATTTT. Translation gives CASFLPRTQYF.

The J gene is TRBJ1-1, the V gene TRBV9; a weak D match, TRBD1 (5 bases). Germline V gene sequence: CDR1 SGDLS, CDR2 YYNGEE. Trimming removed 0 bases at V and 5 bases at J, with 11 bases between. The CDR3 contains 14 residues. The CDR3 region is CASSVDGRETEAFF. The CDR3 coding sequence is TGTGCCAGCAGCGTAGATGGCAGGGAAACTGAAGCTTTCTTT.

The chain carries TRBV4-1 and TRBJ2-5; 11 positions match TRBD2. The length of the CDR3 is 17 residues. Germline V gene sequence: CDR1 MGHRA, CDR2 YSYEKL. The V segment lost 1 base and the J segment 2 bases; nucleotides outside the gene matches: 6. CDR3 DNA: TGCGCCAGCAGCCAAGGTCCACTAGCGGGAGCACAAGAGACCCAGTACTTC. It yields the protein CASSQGPLAGAQETQYF.

In the case of this clone: Other DNA sequences in the same sample also yield this CDR3. V is TRBV28 and J is TRBJ2-7; D uncertain. The germline CDR1 and CDR2 sequences are MDHEN and SYDVKM. Trimming removed 3 bases from V and 6 bases from J, with 12 bases in between. The CDR3 sequence is 13 residues long. CDR3 protein: CASSFGGGSEQYF. The CDR3 DNA reads as TGTGCCAGCAGTTTTGGTGGTGGCTCCGAGCAGTACTTC.

The V call is TRBV5-4, the J call TRBJ1-6; 8 nucleotides match TRBD1. Trimming cost V 0 bases and J 9 bases; bases outside gene matches: 8. In germline, CDR1 is SGHNT, CDR2 YYREEE (reference sequence). There are 16 residues in the CDR3. CDR3 sequence: CASSLGTGTPGSPLHF. DNA for the CDR3: TGTGCCAGCAGCTTGGGGACAGGGACGCCCGGTTCACCCCTCCACTTT.

The rearrangement uses TRBV6-2 or TRBV6-3 and TRBJ1-4; D is ambiguous. Germline V gene data show CDR1 as MNHEY and CDR2 as SVGEGT. V was cut by 6 bases and J by 0 bases, with 11 bases left in between. The CDR3 sequence is 15 residues long. The CDR3: CASSRVVATNEKLFF. In DNA form, the CDR3 reads TGTGCCAGCAGCAGAGTCGTTGCAACTAATGAAAAACTGTTTTTT.

This chain connects TRBV19 to TRBJ2-3; TRBD1 aligns across 10 bases. The V and J ends lost 7 bases and 3 bases, in that order; junction bases with no gene match: 13. This CDR3 is 17 amino acids long. The V gene's germline CDR1 is LNHDA and CDR2 SQIVND (reference sequence). CDR3 nucleotide sequence: TGTGCCAGTACCCCCTCACCGGGGGACAGGGGAACAGATACGCAGTATTTT. This translates into CASTPSPGDRGTDTQYF.